A selection of T cell receptor beta chains follows, all from one sample in a study of OX40 agonist ivuxolimab in advanced cancers. Assay: immunoSEQ multiplex PCR; the TCRdb copy retains only in-frame clones and omits some. This table has tens of thousands of clones, approximately 87% appearing once. Specimen: CD4+ or CD8+ T cells sorted from blood, collected in a trial of the OX40 agonist ivuxolimab. The receptors shown here come from an adult with an advanced solid tumor such as melanoma, head and neck, liver or kidney cancer. CDR3s include the opening cysteine and the closing phenylalanine or tryptophan. D genes are given only for firm matches. Only part of the rows carry a size: once, few, many, or a class if the clone is expanded.

cdr3_nt	cdr3_aa	clone_size	d_call	v_call	j_call
TGTGCCAGCAGTTTGAGGGTCTCCTACGAGCAGTACTTC	CASSLRVSYEQYF	NA	NA	TRBV28	TRBJ2-7
TGTGCCAGCAGCTTGAATGGGCCTACCTACGAGCAGTACTTC	CASSLNGPTYEQYF	NA	NA	TRBV5-4	TRBJ2-7
TGTGCCAGCACCGTCCCGGGGCCACAAAATGAGCAGTTCTTC	CASTVPGPQNEQFF	NA	NA	TRBV28	TRBJ2-1
TGTGCCAGCAGCTTAGCAGGCAGGGATCAGCCCCAGCATTTT	CASSLAGRDQPQHF	NA	NA	TRBV7-9	TRBJ1-5
TGCGCCAGCAGCTTGGTGGAATACACTGAAGCTTTCTTT	CASSLVEYTEAFF	NA	NA	TRBV5-1	TRBJ1-1
TGCGCCAGCAGCTTGTCCGGTAATGAAAAACTGTTTTTT	CASSLSGNEKLFF	NA	NA	TRBV5-1	TRBJ1-4
TGCGCCAGCAGCTTGGCCACGGGGGCTAATGAAAAACTGTTTTTT	CASSLATGANEKLFF	NA	NA	TRBV5-1	TRBJ1-4
TGTGCCAGCAGCCACGGTCCGAACACTGAAGCTTTCTTT	CASSHGPNTEAFF	NA	NA	TRBV5-6	TRBJ1-1
TGTGCCAGCACCGCCCCGGGACTAGCGGGAGTAGGGACCGGGGAGCTGTTTTTT	CASTAPGLAGVGTGELFF	NA	TRBD2	TRBV9	TRBJ2-2
TGCGCCAGCAGCTCGACAGGCTCCCCCAATCAGCCCCAGCATTTT	CASSSTGSPNQPQHF	NA	NA	TRBV5-1	TRBJ1-5
TGTGCCAGCAGTCGAACCCAAGGAAACACCATATATTTT	CASSRTQGNTIYF	NA	NA	TRBV28	TRBJ1-3
TGTGCCAGCTCACCGGGACAGGCCCTCACTGAAGCTTTCTTT	CASSPGQALTEAFF	few	TRBD1	TRBV18	TRBJ1-1
TGTGCCAGCACCCCCCCGGGGCGAGAGACCCAGTACTTC	CASTPPGRETQYF	NA	NA	TRBV28	TRBJ2-5
TGTGCCAGCAGCTTAGTAGCAACTAGCGGGAGGACTAGCTACGAGCAGTACTTC	CASSLVATSGRTSYEQYF	NA	TRBD2	TRBV7-2	TRBJ2-7
TGTGCCAGCAGCTTAGATCTGGGACTAGCGACCGCGAACACCGGGGAGCTGTTTTTT	CASSLDLGLATANTGELFF	once	TRBD2	TRBV11-3	TRBJ2-2
TGTGCCAGCAGCCCCAGACTGGGATTCGGCTACAATGAGCAGTTCTTC	CASSPRLGFGYNEQFF	NA	NA	TRBV5-6	TRBJ2-1
TGTGCCTGGAAAGGCGGGAGAGTAACCGGGGAGCTGTTTTTT	CAWKGGRVTGELFF	NA	TRBD2	TRBV30	TRBJ2-2
TGCGCCAGCAGCCCAGTCCGGGGAGACAGCTCTGGAAACACCATATATTTT	CASSPVRGDSSGNTIYF	once	NA	TRBV4-1	TRBJ1-3
TGTGCCAGCACCCGAGCAGGAGGTGCGTACGAGCAGTACTTC	CASTRAGGAYEQYF	NA	NA	TRBV11-3	TRBJ2-7
TGTGCCAGCTCACCACAGCACGAGCAGTACTTC	CASSPQHEQYF	NA	NA	TRBV18	TRBJ2-7
TGTGCCAGCAGCTTAGGAAGAGGGGGCTCAGGAAACACCATATATTTT	CASSLGRGGSGNTIYF	NA	TRBD1	TRBV13	TRBJ1-3
TGTGCCAGCAGCCGGACTAGCGGGGGGGATGGGGAGCTGTTTTTT	CASSRTSGGDGELFF	NA	TRBD2	TRBV7-6	TRBJ2-2
TGTGCCAGCAGCTTGGTGGGTGGACTAGCGACAACCGGGGAGCTGTTTTTT	CASSLVGGLATTGELFF	NA	TRBD2	TRBV5-4	TRBJ2-2
TGTGCCAGCAGTGAAGGTAGCGGGATAGTAGATACGCAGTATTTT	CASSEGSGIVDTQYF	NA	TRBD2	TRBV25-1	TRBJ2-3
TGTGCCATCACCGGGGGGCCGTACAATGAGCAGTTCTTC	CAITGGPYNEQFF	NA	NA	TRBV10-3	TRBJ2-1
TGTGCCAGCAGTCCAAGCCCCTACGAGCAGTACTTC	CASSPSPYEQYF	NA	NA	TRBV28	TRBJ2-7
TGTGCCAGCAGCTTTTACCCAGAGACCCAGTACTTC	CASSFYPETQYF	NA	NA	TRBV5-6	TRBJ2-5
TGTGCCAGCAGCTTGGCCGGTAGAACGGGAGCGGGGACAGATACGCAGTATTTT	CASSLAGRTGAGTDTQYF	NA	TRBD2	TRBV5-8	TRBJ2-3
TGCGCCAGCAGCCCCGGGACAGGGGTTTTTAATGAAAAACTGTTTTTT	CASSPGTGVFNEKLFF	NA	TRBD1	TRBV5-1	TRBJ1-4
TGCGCCAGCAGCTTGGATGGGTCGGGGGGTCCCAAAAACATTCAGTACTTC	CASSLDGSGGPKNIQYF	NA	TRBD2	TRBV5-1	TRBJ2-4
TGTGCCTGGAGTGGGTTTAGCGGGAGGAGGACAGATACGCAGTATTTT	CAWSGFSGRRTDTQYF	NA	TRBD2	TRBV30	TRBJ2-3
TGTGCCAGCAGCTTCGGGGGGGTAGGACTAGCGGGAGGAAGGTACGAGCAGTACTTC	CASSFGGVGLAGGRYEQYF	NA	NA	TRBV21-1	TRBJ2-7
TGCGCCAGCAGCCCCGGGGGAGCGGGAGGGGTATCCATCACAGATACGCAGTATTTT	CASSPGGAGGVSITDTQYF	NA	TRBD2	TRBV5-1	TRBJ2-3
TGCGCCAGCAGCGCGACAGGGGGCACCGGGGAGCTGTTTTTT	CASSATGGTGELFF	NA	TRBD1	TRBV5-1	TRBJ2-2
TGTGCCAGCAGCCCCGGACACTCGAACACTGAAGCTTTCTTT	CASSPGHSNTEAFF	NA	NA	TRBV7-6	TRBJ1-1
TGTGCCAGCAGCTCAGACGGGGACACGGGCTACACCTTC	CASSSDGDTGYTF	NA	NA	TRBV5-6	TRBJ1-2
TGTGCCAGCAGTATACGGACAGGGGGCAATGAGCAGTTCTTC	CASSIRTGGNEQFF	NA	TRBD1	TRBV2	TRBJ2-1
TGTGCCAGCAGCTTTTACAGGGGTGATACGCAGTATTTT	CASSFYRGDTQYF	NA	TRBD1	TRBV7-8	TRBJ2-3
TGCGCCAGCAGCCAAGATCACCTAGCGGGAGGTCGGGAGACCCAGTACTTC	CASSQDHLAGGRETQYF	NA	TRBD2	TRBV4-1	TRBJ2-5
TGTGCCAGCAGTGGGGGCTGGCAAAGCTCCTACGAGCAGTACTTC	CASSGGWQSSYEQYF	NA	NA	TRBV6-5	TRBJ2-7
TGTGCCAGCAGCCCGGGACGGATTAACACCGGGGAGCTGTTTTTT	CASSPGRINTGELFF	NA	NA	TRBV7-3	TRBJ2-2
TGTGCCAGTAGCCCAGGACAGGGGATCTATGGCTACACCTTC	CASSPGQGIYGYTF	NA	TRBD1	TRBV19	TRBJ1-2
TGTGCCAGTAGTCCCTCCAGTGGGGACACCTATGGCTACACCTTC	CASSPSSGDTYGYTF	NA	NA	TRBV19	TRBJ1-2
TGTGCCAGCAACCTAGCGGGAGAGGACATTCAGTACTTC	CASNLAGEDIQYF	NA	TRBD2	TRBV7-9	TRBJ2-4
TGTGCCAGCAGCACCCGGACTAGCGGGCGAAACAATGAGCAGTTCTTC	CASSTRTSGRNNEQFF	NA	TRBD2	TRBV7-9	TRBJ2-1
TGTGCCAGCAGTGCTGGGCTACACCAGAACACCGGGGAGCTGTTTTTT	CASSAGLHQNTGELFF	NA	NA	TRBV2	TRBJ2-2
TGTGCCAGCACCCCAGGGCAGGGGGTATGGAACACCATATATTTT	CASTPGQGVWNTIYF	NA	TRBD1	TRBV7-8	TRBJ1-3
TGTGCCAGCACCAAAGCAGGGGATTTCGATGAGCAGTTCTTC	CASTKAGDFDEQFF	NA	NA	TRBV27	TRBJ2-1
TGTGCCAGCAGCCTTAATAATTCACCCCTCCACTTT	CASSLNNSPLHF	NA	NA	TRBV7-9	TRBJ1-6
TGTGCCAGCAGTGAAGCCGGACAGGGTGACTACACCTTC	CASSEAGQGDYTF	NA	TRBD1	TRBV6-1	TRBJ1-2
TGTGCCAGCAGCGTACCCCAAACTAGCGGGGGGCCACCTAGCACAGATACGCAGTATTTT	CASSVPQTSGGPPSTDTQYF	NA	TRBD2	TRBV9	TRBJ2-3